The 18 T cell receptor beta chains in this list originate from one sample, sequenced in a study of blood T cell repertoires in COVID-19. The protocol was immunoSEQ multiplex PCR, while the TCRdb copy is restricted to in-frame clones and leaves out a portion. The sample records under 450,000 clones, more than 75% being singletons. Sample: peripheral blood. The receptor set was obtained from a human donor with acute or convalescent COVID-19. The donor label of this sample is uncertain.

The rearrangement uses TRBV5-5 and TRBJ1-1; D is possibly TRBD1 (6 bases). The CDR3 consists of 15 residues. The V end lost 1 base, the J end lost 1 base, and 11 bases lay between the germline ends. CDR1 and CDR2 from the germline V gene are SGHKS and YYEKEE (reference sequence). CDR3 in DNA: TGTGCCAGCAGCTTGTTTGGGGGCGGGAACACTGAAGCTTTCTTT. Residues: CASSLFGGGNTEAFF.

This chain's CDR3 is CASSGERNEQYF. The CDR3 nucleotides are TGTGCCAGCAGCGGGGAGCGGAACGAGCAGTACTTC. This sequence joins TRBV2 and TRBJ2-7; tentatively, D is TRBD2 (5 bases). Trimming pared 6 bases from V and 5 bases from J, leaving 11 bases between. The germline gives CDR1 SNHLY, CDR2 FYNNEI. The CDR3 has 12 residues.

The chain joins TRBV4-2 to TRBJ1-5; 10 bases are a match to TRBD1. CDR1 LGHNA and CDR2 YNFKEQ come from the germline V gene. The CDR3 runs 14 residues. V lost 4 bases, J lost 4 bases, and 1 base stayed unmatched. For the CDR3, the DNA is TGTGCCAGCAGCCGGACAGGGGGTAATCAGCCCCAGCATTTT. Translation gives CASSRTGGNQPQHF.

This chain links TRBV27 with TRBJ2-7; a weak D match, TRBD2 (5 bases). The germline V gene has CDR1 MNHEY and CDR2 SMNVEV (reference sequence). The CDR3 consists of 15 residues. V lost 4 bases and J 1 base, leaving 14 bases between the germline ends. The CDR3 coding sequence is TGTGCCAGCAGTTATCGGCGGGCCGGGTCCTACGAGCAGTACTTC. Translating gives CASSYRRAGSYEQYF.

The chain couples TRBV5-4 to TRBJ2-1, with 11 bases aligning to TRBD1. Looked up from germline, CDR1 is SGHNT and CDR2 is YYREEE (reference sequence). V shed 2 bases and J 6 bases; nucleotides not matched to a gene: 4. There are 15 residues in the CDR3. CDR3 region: CASSFSGTGGNEQFF. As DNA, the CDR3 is TGTGCCAGCAGCTTCTCCGGGACAGGGGGCAATGAGCAGTTCTTC.

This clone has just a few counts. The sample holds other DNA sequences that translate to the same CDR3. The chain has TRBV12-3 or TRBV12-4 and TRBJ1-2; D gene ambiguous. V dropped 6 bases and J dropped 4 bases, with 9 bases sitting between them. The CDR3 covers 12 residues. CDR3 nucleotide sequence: TGTGCCAGCAGCCCGGGAGGCTATGGCTACACCTTC. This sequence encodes CASSPGGYGYTF.

CDR3 residues: CASSSGQTYEQYF. The DNA of the CDR3 is TGTGCCAGCAGCTCAGGACAGACCTACGAGCAGTACTTC. The V gene is TRBV7-9, the J gene TRBJ2-7; tentatively, D is TRBD1 (6 bases). V was clipped by 4 bases and J by 2 bases, with 9 bases between them. The germline CDR1 and CDR2 sequences are SEHNR and FQNEAQ (reference sequence). This CDR3 region has 13 residues.

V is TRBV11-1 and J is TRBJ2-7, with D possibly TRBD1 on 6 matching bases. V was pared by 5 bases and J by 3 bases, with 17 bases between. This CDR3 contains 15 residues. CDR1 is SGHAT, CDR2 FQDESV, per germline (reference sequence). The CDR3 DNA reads TGTGCCAGCAGCCCTGGGTTGGGGGCGAACTACGAGCAGTACTTC. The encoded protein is CASSPGLGANYEQYF.

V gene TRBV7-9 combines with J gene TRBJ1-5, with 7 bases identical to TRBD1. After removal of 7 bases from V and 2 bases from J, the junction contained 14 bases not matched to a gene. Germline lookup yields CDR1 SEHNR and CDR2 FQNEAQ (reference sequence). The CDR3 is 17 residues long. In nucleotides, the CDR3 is TGTGCCAGCATCAAAATACCGGGACAGCATTGCAATCAGCCCCAGCATTTT. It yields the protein CASIKIPGQHCNQPQHF.

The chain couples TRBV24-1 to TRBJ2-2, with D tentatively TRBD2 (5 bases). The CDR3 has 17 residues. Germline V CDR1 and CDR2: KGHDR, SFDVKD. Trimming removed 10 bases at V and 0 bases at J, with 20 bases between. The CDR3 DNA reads TGTGCCACTCCTCCCCGGGAACAGATACCGAACACCGGGGAGCTGTTTTTT. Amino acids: CATPPREQIPNTGELFF.

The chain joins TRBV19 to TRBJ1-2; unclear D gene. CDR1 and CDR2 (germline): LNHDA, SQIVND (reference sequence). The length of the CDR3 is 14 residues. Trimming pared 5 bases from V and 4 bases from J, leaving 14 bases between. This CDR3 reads CASSPAADSYGYTF. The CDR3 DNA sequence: TGTGCCAGTAGTCCTGCGGCGGATAGCTATGGCTACACCTTC.

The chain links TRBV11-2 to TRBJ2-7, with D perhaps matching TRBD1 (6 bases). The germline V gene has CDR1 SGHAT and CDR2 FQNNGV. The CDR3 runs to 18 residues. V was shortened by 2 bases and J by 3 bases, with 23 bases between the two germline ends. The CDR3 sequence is CASSLLGGDTFGDYEQYF. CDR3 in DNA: TGTGCCAGCAGCTTACTAGGGGGAGACACCTTCGGGGACTACGAGCAGTACTTC.

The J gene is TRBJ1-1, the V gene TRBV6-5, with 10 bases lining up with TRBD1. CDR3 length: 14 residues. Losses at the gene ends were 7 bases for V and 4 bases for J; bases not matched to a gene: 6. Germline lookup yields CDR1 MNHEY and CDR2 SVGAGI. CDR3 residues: CASNRQGAGTEAFF. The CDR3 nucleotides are TGTGCCAGCAACCGACAGGGGGCAGGCACTGAAGCTTTCTTT.

The CDR3 loop reads CASSPTGTGNYGYTF. The CDR3 nucleotides read TGTGCCAGCAGTCCAACCGGGACAGGAAACTATGGCTACACCTTC. J is TRBJ1-2 and V is TRBV27, with 8 nucleotides matching TRBD1. Germline CDR1 MNHEY, CDR2 SMNVEV (reference sequence). The CDR3 is made up of 15 amino acids. After removal of 5 bases from V and 2 bases from J, the junction contained 7 bases not matched to a gene.

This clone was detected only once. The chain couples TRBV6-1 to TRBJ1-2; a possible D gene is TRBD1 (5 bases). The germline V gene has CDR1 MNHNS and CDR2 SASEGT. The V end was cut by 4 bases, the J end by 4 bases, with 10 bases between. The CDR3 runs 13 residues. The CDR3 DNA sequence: TGTGCCAGCAGTGGGAGGGGCACCTATGGCTACACCTTC. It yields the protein CASSGRGTYGYTF.

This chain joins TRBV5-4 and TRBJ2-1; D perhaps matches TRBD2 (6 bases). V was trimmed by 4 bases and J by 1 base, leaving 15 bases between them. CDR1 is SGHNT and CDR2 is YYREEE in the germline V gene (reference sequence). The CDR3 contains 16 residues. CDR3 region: CASSPGTPASYNEQFF. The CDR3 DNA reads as TGTGCCAGCAGCCCTGGGACTCCGGCATCCTACAATGAGCAGTTCTTC.

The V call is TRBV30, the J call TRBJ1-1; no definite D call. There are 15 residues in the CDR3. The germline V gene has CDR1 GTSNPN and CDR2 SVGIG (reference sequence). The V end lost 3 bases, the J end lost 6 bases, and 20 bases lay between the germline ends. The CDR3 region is CAWRANLWVFSEAFF. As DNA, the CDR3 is TGTGCCTGGAGAGCGAATTTGTGGGTATTCTCTGAAGCTTTCTTT.

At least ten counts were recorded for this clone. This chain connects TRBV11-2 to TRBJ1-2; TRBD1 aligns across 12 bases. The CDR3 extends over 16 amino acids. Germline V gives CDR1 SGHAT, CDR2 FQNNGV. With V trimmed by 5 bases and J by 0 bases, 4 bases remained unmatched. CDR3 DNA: TGTGCCAGCAGCAGGGACAGGGGGCGAACTAACTATGGCTACACCTTC. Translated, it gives CASSRDRGRTNYGYTF.